This T cell receptor (beta chain) was captured by sequencing in a study of blood T cell repertoires in COVID-19. The wider study: Spain, Italy and the United States supplied samples that represented acute and convalescent COVID-19.

CDR3 length equals 14 residues. The germline gives CDR1 MNHEY, CDR2 SVGAGI. V was cut by 6 bases and J by 4 bases, with 13 bases left in between. This clone was observed a few times. Profiled with immunoSEQ multiplex PCR; TCRdb holds only in-frame clones, not every one. In the table there are 130,000 to 150,000 clones, around 80% of which are singletons. The sequencing input was peripheral blood. The chain carries TRBV6-5 and TRBJ1-5; D may be TRBD1 (5 bases). This clonotype was sampled from a human donor in a cohort sampled during active COVID-19. The CDR3 DNA reads as TGTGCCAGCAGACCCGACAGAAAGAATCAGCCCCAGCATTTT. Amino acids: CASRPDRKNQPQHF.